These 32 T cell receptor beta chains share one sample of origin, sequenced in a study of shared clonotypes between healthy human individuals. Clones were sequenced by immunoSEQ multiplex PCR, and TCRdb holds only the in-frame ones, with some missing. The sample shows about 2.4 million clones, 80% to 95% of them seen only once. Specimen: naive CD4+ T cells from PBMCs. Subset noted: CD45RA+ positively selected. The receptors stem from a man between 18 and 35 years old in good health. Some clones in this sample may be carry-over from other donors' samples.

The rearrangement links TRBV28 to TRBJ2-7; maybe TRBD2 (7 bases). The germline V gene encodes CDR1 MDHEN and CDR2 SYDVKM. CDR3 length: 15 amino acids. The V end was cut by 5 bases, the J end by 4 bases, with 18 bases between. The CDR3 region is CASSEAWGRGYEQYF. CDR3 DNA sequence: TGTGCCAGCAGTGAGGCGTGGGGGCGGGGGTACGAGCAGTACTTC.

J is TRBJ2-5 and V is TRBV11-2; D is unclear. This CDR3 is 14 amino acids long. V gave up 2 bases and J gave up 4 bases, with 11 bases separating them. The germline V gene has CDR1 SGHAT and CDR2 FQNNGV. The CDR3 DNA reads as TGTGCCAGCAGCTTATCGCGAGAAACAGAGACCCAGTACTTC. It translates to CASSLSRETETQYF.

The chain uses TRBV30 and TRBJ1-3; 8 bases agree with TRBD1. The ends lost 2 bases at V and 9 bases at J; junction bases unmatched: 6. Germline CDR1 GTSNPN, CDR2 SVGIG (reference sequence). The length of the CDR3 is 13 residues. CDR3 protein: CAWSQDRVGTIYF. The CDR3 DNA reads TGTGCCTGGAGTCAGGACAGGGTTGGCACCATATATTTT.

This clone was recorded once. The V gene is TRBV2, the J gene TRBJ2-1; 8 bases map to TRBD1. This CDR3 has 14 residues. In germline, CDR1 is SNHLY, CDR2 FYNNEI. V shed 6 bases and J 2 bases; nucleotides not matched to a gene: 3. CDR3: CASRTDRAYNEQFF. The CDR3 DNA reads as TGTGCCAGCAGGACGGACAGGGCCTACAATGAGCAGTTCTTC.

The V and J genes are TRBV6-6 and TRBJ1-1; no reliable D call. CDR1 and CDR2 (germline): MNHNY, SVGAGI (reference sequence). Trimming took 5 bases from V and 6 from J, leaving 13 bases between them. CDR3 length: 13 residues. CDR3 protein: CASSAPGVAEAFF. The CDR3 nucleotides are TGTGCCAGCAGTGCCCCGGGTGTCGCTGAAGCTTTCTTT.

The chain has TRBV28 and TRBJ1-2; no definite D call. V lost 7 bases to trimming and J lost 0 bases, with 15 bases between them. CDR3 size: 15 residues. The V gene's germline CDR1 is MDHEN and CDR2 SYDVKM. The CDR3 DNA reads as TGTGCCAGCACCGCGGAGGGAGAAGCTAACTATGGCTACACCTTC. Its translation: CASTAEGEANYGYTF.

This clone was observed a single time. V and J are TRBV7-6 and TRBJ2-2; 13 bases fit TRBD2. This CDR3 contains 19 residues. The V gene's germline CDR1 is SGHVS and CDR2 FNYEAQ. V gave up 0 bases and J gave up 2 bases; unmatched junction bases: 6. CDR3 protein: CASSLAHRGLAGNTGELFF. CDR3 sequence (DNA): TGTGCCAGCAGCTTAGCCCATCGGGGACTAGCGGGAAACACCGGGGAGCTGTTTTTT. The variable domain in full, with the rest retrieved from reference TRBV7-6 and TRBJ2-2, is GAGVSQSPRYKVTKRGQDVALRCDPISGHVSLYWYRQALGQGPEFLTYFNYEAQQDKSGLPNDRFSAERPEGSISTLTIQRTEQRDSAMYRCASSLAHRGLAGNTGELFFGEGSRLTVL.

The rearrangement uses TRBV18 and TRBJ2-1; TRBD1 matches 7 bases. CDR1 and CDR2 (germline): KGHSH, LQKENI. This CDR3 spans 14 amino acids. V was pared by 0 bases and J by 10 bases, with 6 bases of the junction left unmatched. The CDR3 bases are TGTGCCAGCTCACCACCGGGCTGGGACAGCGAGCAGTTCTTC. This sequence encodes CASSPPGWDSEQFF. The full variable domain, in which reference TRBV18 and TRBJ2-1 provide the parts outside the CDR3, is NAGVMQNPRHLVRRRGQEARLRCSPMKGHSHVYWYRQLPEEGLKFMVYLQKENIIDESGMPKERFSAEFPKEGPSILRIQQVVRGDSAAYFCASSPPGWDSEQFFGPGTRLTVL.

Points on this clone: Distinct nucleotide sequences in the sample also encode this CDR3. The chain couples TRBV7-9 to TRBJ2-7; D is possibly TRBD1 (6 bases). The CDR3 spans 13 residues. Trimming stripped 5 bases from V and 5 bases from J, with 13 bases between. Germline assignment: CDR1 SEHNR and CDR2 FQNEAQ (reference sequence). The DNA of the CDR3 is TGTGCCAGCAGCCTCACAGGGAACCACGAGCAGTACTTC. Translated: CASSLTGNHEQYF.

The V call is TRBV15, the J call TRBJ2-7, with D perhaps TRBD2 (6 bases). Germline values: CDR1 LNHNV, CDR2 YYDKDF (reference sequence). This CDR3 contains 14 residues. V shed 5 bases and J shed 5 bases, with 16 bases lying between them. For the CDR3, the DNA is TGTGCCACCAGCTGGACGGGAGACGGCCACGAGCAGTACTTC. Encoded protein: CATSWTGDGHEQYF.

This rearrangement joins TRBV4-1 to TRBJ1-5; no clear D gene. The CDR3 length is 17 residues. Germline assignment: CDR1 MGHRA and CDR2 YSYEKL. Trimming left V 5 bases short and J 1 base short, with 18 bases between. This CDR3 reads CASSFYPRGESNQPQHF. The CDR3 DNA sequence: TGCGCCAGCAGCTTCTACCCCCGGGGAGAGAGCAATCAGCCCCAGCATTTT.

The V call is TRBV27, the J call TRBJ2-1; D remains unclear. Trimming took 0 bases from V and 0 from J, leaving 9 bases between them. The CDR3 has 16 residues. Germline-derived CDR1 and CDR2 are MNHEY and SMNVEV (reference sequence). The CDR3 DNA reads TGTGCCAGCAGTTTATCGCCGGCTAGCTCCTACAATGAGCAGTTCTTC. Amino acids: CASSLSPASSYNEQFF.

This clone is a singleton in its sample. This chain links TRBV10-2 with TRBJ2-7, with TRBD2 identical over 7 bases. The germline gives CDR1 WSHSY, CDR2 SAAADI. This CDR3 spans 14 amino acids. V gave up 3 bases and J gave up 5 bases; unmatched junction bases: 7. DNA for the CDR3: TGCGCCAGCAGTGATACGGGGGGAGACGACGAGCAGTACTTC. Its protein product is CASSDTGGDDEQYF.

The rearrangement links TRBV7-3 to TRBJ1-3; D gene ambiguous. Looked up from germline, CDR1 is SGHTA and CDR2 is FQGTGA. This CDR3 has 15 amino acids. The V end was cut by 5 bases, the J end by 0 bases, with 11 bases between. The CDR3 nucleotides read TGTGCCAGCAGCCCCGGGCGGGGCTCTGGAAACACCATATATTTT. Translating it yields CASSPGRGSGNTIYF. Supplemented by reference TRBV7-3 and TRBJ1-3, the full variable domain reads GAGVSQTPSNKVTEKGKYVELRCDPISGHTALYWYRQSLGQGPEFLIYFQGTGAADDSGLPNDRFFAVRPEGSVSTLKIQRTERGDSAVYLCASSPGRGSGNTIYFGEGSWLTVV.

This clone was recorded only once. The chain couples TRBV5-1 to TRBJ2-2; D is ambiguous. The CDR3 spans 13 residues. Germline CDR1 reads SGHRS; CDR2 reads YFSETQ. V was clipped by 1 base and J by 6 bases, with 7 bases between them. The DNA of the CDR3 is TGCGCCAGCAGCTTGTCCCAGGCCGGGGAGCTGTTTTTT. It yields the protein CASSLSQAGELFF.

The chain is built from TRBV29-1 and TRBJ1-2; TRBD1 aligns across 7 bases. The ends lost 8 bases at V and 8 bases at J; junction bases unmatched: 11. The V gene's germline CDR1 is SQVTM and CDR2 ANQGSEA. This CDR3 is built from 12 residues. CDR3 amino acids: CSSRTQGGGYTF. The DNA for the CDR3 is TGCAGCTCCCGAACGCAGGGGGGGGGCTACACCTTC.

As to this clone: The sample carries other DNA sequences with the same CDR3. This sequence joins TRBV6-1 and TRBJ2-7, with D unresolved. This CDR3 spans 12 amino acids. Per the germline V gene, CDR1 is MNHNS and CDR2 is SASEGT. V dropped 8 bases and J dropped 4 bases, with 12 bases sitting between them. CDR3 region: CASSLDGYEQYF. CDR3 DNA sequence: TGTGCCAGCTCCTTGGACGGGTACGAGCAGTACTTC.

The gene calls are TRBV7-2 and TRBJ2-1; 7 bases are a match to TRBD2. V was pared by 5 bases and J by 10 bases, with 8 bases of the junction left unmatched. The CDR3 covers 13 residues. From germline, CDR1 is SGHTA and CDR2 FQGNSA. CDR3 protein: CASSLDREEEQFF. CDR3 coding DNA: TGTGCCAGCAGCCTTGACCGGGAGGAGGAGCAGTTCTTC.

The rearrangement uses TRBV30 and TRBJ2-7; 7 bases agree with TRBD1. CDR3 length: 13 residues. V lost 4 bases, J lost 2 bases, and 5 bases stayed unmatched. Per germline, CDR1 GTSNPN and CDR2 SVGIG (reference sequence). The CDR3 coding sequence is TGTGCCTGGACCCGGACAGGTCCCTACGAGCAGTACTTC. This encodes CAWTRTGPYEQYF.

This clone was counted between two and nine times. This same CDR3 is encoded by further DNA sequences in the sample. V and J are TRBV6-5 and TRBJ2-7; tentative D call: TRBD2 (6 bases). The CDR3 is 14 residues long. CDR1 is MNHEY and CDR2 is SVGAGI in the germline V gene. V was pared by 6 bases and J by 0 bases, with 12 bases between. The CDR3 DNA reads as TGTGCCAGCAGCATCCGGGACTCCTCCTACGAGCAGTACTTC. Its protein is CASSIRDSSYEQYF.

The rearrangement links TRBV4-2 to TRBJ2-2, with TRBD1 matching over 8 bases. The CDR3 has 14 residues. V was pared by 4 bases and J by 7 bases, with 5 bases of the junction left unmatched. Germline CDR1 is LGHNA and CDR2 is YNFKEQ. CDR3: CASSLSTGVGELFF. CDR3 in DNA: TGTGCCAGCAGCCTATCGACAGGGGTCGGGGAGCTGTTTTTT.

In regard to this clone: The junction and the germline gene differ at one end; a read error may be behind it. The chain carries TRBV18 and TRBJ1-1; TRBD1 might be the D (5 bases). The CDR3 contains 14 residues. CDR1 and CDR2 (germline): KGHSH, LQKENI. CDR3 sequence: CASSLRDPGRTVVF. The CDR3 bases are TGTGCCAGCTCACTCCGGGACCCGGGCCGTACGGTGGTCTTT.

The rearrangement uses TRBV7-2 and TRBJ2-3, with TRBD2 matching 8 bases. The ends lost 5 bases at V and 2 bases at J; junction bases unmatched: 9. CDR1 and CDR2 (germline): SGHTA, FQGNSA. The CDR3 length is 16 residues. The DNA of the CDR3 is TGTGCCAGCAGCCGAGGGATAGCGGGGACCACAGATACGCAGTATTTT. This sequence encodes CASSRGIAGTTDTQYF. The entire variable domain, with the rest obtained from reference TRBV7-2 and TRBJ2-3, is as follows: GAGVSQSPSNKVTEKGKDVELRCDPISGHTALYWYRQSLGQGLEFLIYFQGNSAPDKSGLPSDRFSAERTGGSVSTLTIQRTQQEDSAVYLCASSRGIAGTTDTQYFGPGTRLTVL.

The chain combines TRBV27 with TRBJ2-7, with 9 positions matching TRBD2. Trimming took 6 bases from V and 5 from J; bases not matched to a gene: 20. CDR1 is MNHEY and CDR2 is SMNVEV in the germline V gene (reference sequence). CDR3 length: 18 residues. The CDR3 sequence: CASRLRGVAGVVRDEQYF. CDR3 in DNA: TGTGCCAGCAGACTTAGGGGGGTAGCGGGAGTAGTGCGGGACGAGCAGTACTTC.

The sample holds one count of this clone. The chain's CDR3 is CASSGGTDSNQPQHF. Written as DNA, the CDR3 is TGTGCCAGCAGTGGAGGCACCGATAGCAATCAGCCCCAGCATTTT. The chain combines TRBV2 with TRBJ1-5, with D hard to call. The V and J ends lost 4 bases and 0 bases respectively, with 10 bases between them. The CDR3 length is 15 residues. Per germline, CDR1 SNHLY and CDR2 FYNNEI.

V and J are TRBV30 and TRBJ2-5; possible D gene TRBD1, 6 bases. V was cut by 2 bases and J by 4 bases, with 11 bases left in between. Germline loops: CDR1 GTSNPN, CDR2 SVGIG (reference sequence). The CDR3 extends over 13 amino acids. The CDR3 nucleotides read TGTGCCTGGAGTACAGGGTCCGTAGAGACCCAGTACTTC. Protein sequence: CAWSTGSVETQYF.

This clone has a single count. The V and J genes are TRBV28 and TRBJ2-1; TRBD1 matches 8 bases. This CDR3 is 16 amino acids long. The V and J ends lost 5 bases and 7 bases, in that order; junction bases with no gene match: 13. Germline V gene lookup returns CDR1 MDHEN and CDR2 SYDVKM. The CDR3 DNA is TGTGCCAGCAGTCCTCCGGAGGACAGGGCTAATAATGAGCAGTTCTTC. Translating it yields CASSPPEDRANNEQFF.

The chain uses TRBV29-1 and TRBJ2-7, with D unresolved. CDR1 and CDR2 (germline): SQVTM, ANQGSEA. The CDR3 is 12 residues long. Trimming removed 4 bases from V and 0 bases from J, with 7 bases in between. The CDR3 nucleotides are TGCAGCGTTGGCGGAGCCTCCTACGAGCAGTACTTC. It encodes CSVGGASYEQYF.

The chain combines TRBV28 with TRBJ1-2; no definite D call. The length of the CDR3 is 11 residues. CDR1 and CDR2 (germline): MDHEN, SYDVKM. The ends were cut back, 2 bases at V and 11 bases at J, with 9 bases in the middle. CDR3 residues: CASSLGRVYTF. As DNA, the CDR3 is TGTGCCAGCAGTTTAGGAAGGGTGTACACCTTC.

This chain links TRBV11-1 with TRBJ1-3; no clear D gene. Germline V gives CDR1 SGHAT, CDR2 FQDESV (reference sequence). V dropped 2 bases and J dropped 4 bases, with 9 bases sitting between them. The CDR3 loop spans 14 amino acids. The CDR3 region has the DNA TGTGCCAGCAGCTTAAGATCGAGAGGAAACACCATATATTTT. Its protein product is CASSLRSRGNTIYF.

V and J are TRBV7-9 and TRBJ1-5; D not certain. The CDR3 has 12 amino acids. Germline V gives CDR1 SEHNR, CDR2 FQNEAQ (reference sequence). Trimming left V 5 bases short and J 3 bases short, with 5 bases between. DNA of the CDR3: TGTGCCAGCAGCCCCCTCAATCAGCCCCAGCATTTT. This encodes CASSPLNQPQHF.

This clone has just one count. Other nucleotide sequences in the sample specify the same CDR3. The gene calls are TRBV18 and TRBJ1-3; no firm D call. There are 14 residues in the CDR3. CDR1 is KGHSH and CDR2 is LQKENI in the germline V gene. V was clipped by 6 bases and J by 2 bases, with 11 bases between them. The chain's CDR3 is CASSPDGAGNTIYF. DNA for the CDR3: TGTGCCAGCTCCCCCGACGGAGCTGGAAACACCATATATTTT. Full variable domain (rest looked up from reference TRBV18 and TRBJ1-3): NAGVMQNPRHLVRRRGQEARLRCSPMKGHSHVYWYRQLPEEGLKFMVYLQKENIIDESGMPKERFSAEFPKEGPSILRIQQVVRGDSAAYFCASSPDGAGNTIYFGEGSWLTVV.